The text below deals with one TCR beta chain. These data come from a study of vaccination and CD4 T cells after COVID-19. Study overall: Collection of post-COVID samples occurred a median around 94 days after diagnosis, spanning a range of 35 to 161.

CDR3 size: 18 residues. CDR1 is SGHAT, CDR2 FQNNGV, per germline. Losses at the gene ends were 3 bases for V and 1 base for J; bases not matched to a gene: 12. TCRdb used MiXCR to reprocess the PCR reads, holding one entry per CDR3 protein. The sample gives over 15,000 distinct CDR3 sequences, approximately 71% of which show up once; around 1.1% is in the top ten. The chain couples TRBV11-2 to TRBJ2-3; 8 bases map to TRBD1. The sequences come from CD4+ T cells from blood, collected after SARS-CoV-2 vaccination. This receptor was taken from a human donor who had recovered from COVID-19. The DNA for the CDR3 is TGTGCCAGCAGCTTTGGGCAGGGGGCCACCTCCCGCACAGATACGCAGTATTTT. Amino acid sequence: CASSFGQGATSRTDTQYF.